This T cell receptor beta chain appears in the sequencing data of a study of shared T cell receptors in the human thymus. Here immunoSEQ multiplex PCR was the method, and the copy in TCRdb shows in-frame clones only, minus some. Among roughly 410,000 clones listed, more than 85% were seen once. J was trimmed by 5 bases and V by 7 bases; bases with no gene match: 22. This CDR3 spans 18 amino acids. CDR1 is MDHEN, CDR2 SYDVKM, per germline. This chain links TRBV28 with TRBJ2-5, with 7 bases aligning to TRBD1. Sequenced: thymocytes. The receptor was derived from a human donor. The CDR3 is CASTLMGQPPFGGETQYF. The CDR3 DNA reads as TGTGCCAGCACTCTAATGGGACAGCCCCCCTTCGGTGGGGAGACCCAGTACTTC.